This T cell receptor beta chain was profiled in a study of somatic mutations in cytotoxic T cells in rheumatoid arthritis. Trimming took off 1 base at V and 11 bases at J, with 18 bases between the two ends. CDR1 and CDR2 (germline): LGHNA, YSLEER. The CDR3 is 15 residues long. Study findings and constraints: What antigens the expanded CD8+ clones targeted remained unknown.

Sequencing was performed with immunoSEQ multiplex PCR; in TCRdb, only in-frame clones are kept and a portion is missing. Among some 2,500 clones listed, approximately 82% were seen once. A remark on this clone: Its specificity is unknown.

V gene TRBV4-3 combines with J gene TRBJ1-5; tentative D call: TRBD1 (5 bases). Sequenced sample: CD8+ T cells sorted from blood. The sequence was collected from a man aged 60 to 69 with rheumatoid arthritis. The chain's CDR3 is CASSQVLAGNLAQHF. CDR3 bases: TGCGCCAGCAGCCAAGTATTGGCAGGGAATCTAGCCCAGCATTTT.